Below, 7 T cell receptor beta chains from the same sample are listed, as sequenced in a study of shared clonotypes between healthy human individuals. Here immunoSEQ multiplex PCR was the method, and the copy in TCRdb shows in-frame clones only, minus some. Found here are around 2,000,000 clones, 90% to 95% of them singletons; the top ten hold approximately 0.13%. Sequencing used naive CD4+ T cells sorted from blood. Indicated subset: CD45RA+ positively selected. The receptors here all came from a man aged 18 to 30 in good health.

The CDR3 loop is CASSYGPRGETQYF. The CDR3 DNA reads as TGTGCCAGCAGTTACGGGCCCCGCGGAGAGACCCAGTACTTC. The chain combines TRBV6-5 with TRBJ2-5; D is ambiguous. CDR3 length equals 14 residues. The ends were cut back, 2 bases at V and 4 bases at J, with 11 bases in the middle. Germline lookup yields CDR1 MNHEY and CDR2 SVGAGI.

The V gene is TRBV6-6, the J gene TRBJ2-3; tentatively, D is TRBD1 or TRBD2 (5 bases each). This CDR3 is built from 14 residues. V was trimmed by 4 bases and J by 0 bases, leaving 8 bases between them. CDR1 is MNHNY and CDR2 is SVGAGI in the germline V gene (reference sequence). In DNA, the CDR3 is TGTGCCAGCAGTTGGGACCGGAGCACAGATACGCAGTATTTT. The encoded protein is CASSWDRSTDTQYF.

As concerns this clone: Being one base from a much bigger clone, this may be a read error. The sample carries other DNA sequences with the same CDR3. The rearrangement links TRBV7-9 to TRBJ1-1; unclear D gene. This CDR3 has 12 amino acids. V was clipped by 0 bases and J by 3 bases, with 2 bases between them. The germline V gene has CDR1 SEHNR and CDR2 FQNEAQ (reference sequence). CDR3 bases: TGTGCCAGCAGCTTAGCTTACACTGAAGCTTTCTTT. Its translation: CASSLAYTEAFF.

This chain uses TRBV7-6 with TRBJ2-2; D call uncertain. V lost 2 bases and J lost 0, with 10 bases in between. The germline gives CDR1 SGHVS, CDR2 FNYEAQ. There are 16 residues in the CDR3. The chain's CDR3 is CASSLLGSSNTGELFF. As DNA, the CDR3 is TGTGCCAGCAGCTTATTGGGGTCTTCGAACACCGGGGAGCTGTTTTTT.

Comment on this clone: The identical CDR3 is also encoded by other nucleotide sequences in the sample. The chain couples TRBV28 to TRBJ2-7, with D perhaps matching TRBD1 (5 bases). Deletions cut 5 bases from V and 0 bases from J, with 8 bases between. Per the germline V gene, CDR1 is MDHEN and CDR2 is SYDVKM. The CDR3 covers 13 residues. The CDR3 sequence is CASSTGPSYEQYF. The CDR3 coding sequence is TGTGCCAGCAGTACAGGACCCTCCTACGAGCAGTACTTC.

The chain carries TRBV11-2 and TRBJ2-7; D is uncertain. The CDR3 runs to 13 residues. The germline V and J ends were trimmed by 7 bases and 3 bases, with 13 bases remaining between them. The V gene's germline CDR1 is SGHAT and CDR2 FQNNGV. This CDR3 reads CASTWTVDYEQYF. The DNA of the CDR3 is TGTGCCAGCACCTGGACCGTAGACTACGAGCAGTACTTC.

V and J are TRBV29-1 and TRBJ1-5, with TRBD1 matching 7 bases. The ends lost 4 bases at V and 6 bases at J; junction bases unmatched: 12. The germline CDR1 and CDR2 sequences are SQVTM and ANQGSEA. The CDR3 has 15 amino acids. The CDR3 is CSVVWRDSFLQPQHF. CDR3 DNA: TGCAGCGTTGTTTGGCGGGACAGCTTCCTTCAGCCCCAGCATTTT.